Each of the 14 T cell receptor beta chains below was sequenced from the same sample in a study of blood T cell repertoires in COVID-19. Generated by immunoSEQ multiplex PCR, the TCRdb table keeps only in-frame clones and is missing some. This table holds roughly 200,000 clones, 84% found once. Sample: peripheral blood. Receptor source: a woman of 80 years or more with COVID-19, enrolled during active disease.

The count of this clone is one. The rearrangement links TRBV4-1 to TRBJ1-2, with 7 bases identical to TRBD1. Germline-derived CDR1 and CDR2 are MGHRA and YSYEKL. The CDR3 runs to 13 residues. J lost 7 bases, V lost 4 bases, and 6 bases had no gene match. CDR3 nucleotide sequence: TGCGCCAGCAGCCCCGACAGGGTGGGTGGCTACACCTTC. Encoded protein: CASSPDRVGGYTF.

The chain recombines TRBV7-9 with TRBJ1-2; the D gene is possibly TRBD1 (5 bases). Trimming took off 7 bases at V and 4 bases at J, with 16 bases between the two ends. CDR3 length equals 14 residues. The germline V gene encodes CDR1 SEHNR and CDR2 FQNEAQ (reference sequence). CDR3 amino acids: CASTWGNPTYGYTF. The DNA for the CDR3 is TGTGCCAGCACCTGGGGCAATCCCACCTATGGCTACACCTTC. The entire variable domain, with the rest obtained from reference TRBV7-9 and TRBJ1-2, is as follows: DTGVSQNPRHKITKRGQNVTFRCDPISEHNRLYWYRQTLGQGPEFLTYFQNEAQLEKSRLLSDRFSAERPKGSFSTLEIQRTEQGDSAMYLCASTWGNPTYGYTFGSGTRLTVV.

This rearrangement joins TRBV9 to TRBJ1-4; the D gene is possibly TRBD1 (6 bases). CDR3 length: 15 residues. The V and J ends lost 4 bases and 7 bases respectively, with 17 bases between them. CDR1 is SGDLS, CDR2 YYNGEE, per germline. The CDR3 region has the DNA TGTGCCAGCAGCCGCACGGGGGGGGCGCGTGAAAAACTGTTTTTT. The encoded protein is CASSRTGGAREKLFF.

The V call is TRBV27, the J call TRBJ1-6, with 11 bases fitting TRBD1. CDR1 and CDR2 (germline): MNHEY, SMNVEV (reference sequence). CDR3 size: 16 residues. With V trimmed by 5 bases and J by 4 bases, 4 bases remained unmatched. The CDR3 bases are TGTGCCAGCAGTACCGGGACAGGGGGTTATAATTCACCCCTCCACTTT. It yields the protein CASSTGTGGYNSPLHF.

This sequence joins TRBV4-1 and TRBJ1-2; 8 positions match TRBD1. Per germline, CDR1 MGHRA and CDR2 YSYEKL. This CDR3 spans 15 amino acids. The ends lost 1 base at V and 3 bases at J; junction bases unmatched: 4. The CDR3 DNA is TGCGCCAGCAGCCAAGGCCCGGGACAGGACTATGGCTACACCTTC. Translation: CASSQGPGQDYGYTF.

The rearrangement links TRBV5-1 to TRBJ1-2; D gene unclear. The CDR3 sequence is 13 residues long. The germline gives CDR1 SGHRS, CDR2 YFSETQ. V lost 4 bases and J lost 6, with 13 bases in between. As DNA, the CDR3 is TGCGCCAGCAGCCGACCCGAGGAGGATGGCTACACCTTC. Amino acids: CASSRPEEDGYTF.

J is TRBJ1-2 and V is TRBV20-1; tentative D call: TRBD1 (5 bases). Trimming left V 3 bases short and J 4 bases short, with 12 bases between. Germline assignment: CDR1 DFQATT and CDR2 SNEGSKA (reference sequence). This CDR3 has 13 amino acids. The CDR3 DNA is TGCAGTGCTAGTGTGGGGGGGGTCTATGGCTACACCTTC. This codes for CSASVGGVYGYTF.

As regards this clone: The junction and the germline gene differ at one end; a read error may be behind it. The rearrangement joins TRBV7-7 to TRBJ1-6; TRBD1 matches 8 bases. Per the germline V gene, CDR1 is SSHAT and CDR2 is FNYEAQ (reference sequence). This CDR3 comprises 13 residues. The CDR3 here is CASSLDRVSPLHF. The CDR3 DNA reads TGTGCTAGCAGCTTGGACAGGGTTTCACCCCTCCACTTT.

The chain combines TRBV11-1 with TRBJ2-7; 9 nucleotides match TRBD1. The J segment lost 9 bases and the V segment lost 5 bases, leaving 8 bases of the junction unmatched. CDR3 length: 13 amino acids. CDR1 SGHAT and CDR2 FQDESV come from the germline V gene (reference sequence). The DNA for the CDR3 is TGTGCCAGCAGCCCAAACGGGGGACAGGGGCAGTACTTC. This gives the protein CASSPNGGQGQYF.

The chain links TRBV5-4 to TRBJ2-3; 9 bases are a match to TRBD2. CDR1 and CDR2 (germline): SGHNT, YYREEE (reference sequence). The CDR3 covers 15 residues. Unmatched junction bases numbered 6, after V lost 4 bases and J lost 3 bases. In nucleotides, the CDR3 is TGTGCCAGCAGCCCAGGGACTAGCAGAACAGATACGCAGTATTTT. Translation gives CASSPGTSRTDTQYF. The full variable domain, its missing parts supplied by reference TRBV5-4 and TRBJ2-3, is ETGVTQSPTHLIKTRGQQVTLRCSSQSGHNTVSWYQQALGQGPQFIFQYYREEENGRGNFPPRFSGLQFPNYSSELNVNALELDDSALYLCASSPGTSRTDTQYFGPGTRLTVL.

The CDR3 DNA reads TGTGCCAGCAGTGCCGGAGGGGGCGATGGCTACACCTTC. Its translation is CASSAGGGDGYTF. The gene calls are TRBV6-6 and TRBJ1-2, with 7 nucleotides matching TRBD1. Germline V CDR1 and CDR2: MNHNY, SVGAGI (reference sequence). V lost 5 bases and J lost 6; bases outside the gene matches: 6. This CDR3 has 13 residues.

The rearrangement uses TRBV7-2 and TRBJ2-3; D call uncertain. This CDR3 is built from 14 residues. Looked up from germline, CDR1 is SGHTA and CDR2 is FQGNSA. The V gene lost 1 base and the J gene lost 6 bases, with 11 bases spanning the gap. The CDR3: CASSLVAQRDTQYF. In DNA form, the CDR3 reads TGTGCCAGCAGCTTAGTAGCTCAGAGGGATACGCAGTATTTT.

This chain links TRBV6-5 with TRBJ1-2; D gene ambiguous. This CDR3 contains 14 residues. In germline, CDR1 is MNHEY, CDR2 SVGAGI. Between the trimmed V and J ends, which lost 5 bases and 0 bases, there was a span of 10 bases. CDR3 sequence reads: CASSPFGANYGYTF. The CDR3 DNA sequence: TGTGCCAGCAGTCCGTTCGGTGCTAACTATGGCTACACCTTC.

The CDR3 protein is CASSRGTASNSPLHF. CDR3 nucleotides: TGTGCCAGCAGCCGTGGGACAGCCAGTAATTCACCCCTCCACTTT. This chain joins TRBV3-1 (or the pseudogene TRBV3-2) and TRBJ1-6; 7 nucleotides align to TRBD1. The V segment lost 4 bases and the J segment 6 bases; nucleotides outside the gene matches: 6. The CDR3 covers 15 residues. Germline V gene sequence: CDR1 LGHDT, CDR2 YNNKEL (reference sequence).